This entry is about one TCR beta chain. The RNA input was roughly 0.5 to 1 ug, and it was reverse transcribed with random hexamers. Coverage of TCR beta CDR3 amplification by immunoSEQ multiplex PCR extended to 54 Vbeta and 13 Jbeta. TCRdb re-analysed the immunoSEQ multiplex PCR reads in MiXCR, keeping a single row per CDR3 protein. The data hold more than 200,000 distinct CDR3 sequences, with about 94% observed a single time. The data derive from a study of CD8 T cells in Susac syndrome. The recently defined diagnostic criteria for definite or probable disease were met by the Susac syndrome patients. The sequencing input was CD4+ T cells from PBMCs. The sequence was collected from a human donor with Susac syndrome.

In DNA form, the CDR3 reads TGTGCCTGGAGGAGGACAGGGACGAACACTGAAGCTTTCTTT. This encodes CAWRRTGTNTEAFF. This chain joins TRBV30 and TRBJ1-1; TRBD1 matches at 8 bases. The CDR3 length is 14 residues. Per the germline V gene, CDR1 is GTSNPN and CDR2 is SVGIG (reference sequence). J lost 1 base, V lost 3 bases, and 4 bases had no gene match.